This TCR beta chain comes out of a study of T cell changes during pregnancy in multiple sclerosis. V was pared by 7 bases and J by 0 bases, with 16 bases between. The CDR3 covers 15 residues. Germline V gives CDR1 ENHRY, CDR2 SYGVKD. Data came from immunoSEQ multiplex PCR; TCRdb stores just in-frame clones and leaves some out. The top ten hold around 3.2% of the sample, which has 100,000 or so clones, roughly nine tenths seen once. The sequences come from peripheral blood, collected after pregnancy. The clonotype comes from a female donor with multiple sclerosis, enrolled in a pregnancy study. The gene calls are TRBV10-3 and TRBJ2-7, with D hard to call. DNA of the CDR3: TGTGCCATCAAAGCTGGAGAATCGAGCTCCTACGAGCAGTACTTC. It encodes CAIKAGESSSYEQYF.